This T cell receptor (beta chain) was recorded in a study of shared clonotypes between healthy human individuals. TCRdb's copy holds only in-frame clones and misses some; the assay was immunoSEQ multiplex PCR. The data show roughly 2 million clones, with less than 95% seen just once and about 1.1% held by the top ten. As defined, naive CD8 cells were CD45RO-negative and positively selected for CCR7, with terminally differentiated effector memory CD45RA+ cells excluded. Germline V gene sequence: CDR1 SGHAT, CDR2 FQDESV (reference sequence). Deletions cut 0 bases from V and 4 bases from J, with 12 bases between. This CDR3 has 15 amino acids.

This receptor was taken from a man between 18 and 29 years old in good health. The V gene is TRBV11-1, the J gene TRBJ1-1; D is unclear. The sample comprised naive CD8+ T cells sorted from blood. This CDR3 reads CASSLASYGSTEAFF. Written as DNA, the CDR3 is TGTGCCAGCAGCTTAGCGTCCTATGGGAGCACTGAAGCTTTCTTT.